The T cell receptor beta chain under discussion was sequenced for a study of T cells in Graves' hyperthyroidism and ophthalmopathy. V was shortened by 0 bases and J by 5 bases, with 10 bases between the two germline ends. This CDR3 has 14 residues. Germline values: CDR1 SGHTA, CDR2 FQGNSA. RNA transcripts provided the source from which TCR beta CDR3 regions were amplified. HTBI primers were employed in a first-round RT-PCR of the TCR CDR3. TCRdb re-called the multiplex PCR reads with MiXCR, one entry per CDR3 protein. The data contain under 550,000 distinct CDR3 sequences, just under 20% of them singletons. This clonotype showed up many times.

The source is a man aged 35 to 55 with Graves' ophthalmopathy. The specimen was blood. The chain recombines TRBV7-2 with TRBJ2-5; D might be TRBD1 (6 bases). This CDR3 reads CASSLAYRGETQYF. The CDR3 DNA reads TGTGCCAGCAGCTTAGCGTATAGGGGGGAGACCCAGTACTTC.